A single T cell receptor beta chain is shown here with its context. This CDR3 spans 12 amino acids. The V end was cut by 2 bases, the J end by 9 bases, with 12 bases between. The germline CDR1 and CDR2 sequences are SGHRS and YFSETQ. This sample is part of a study of blood T cell repertoires in COVID-19. Produced via immunoSEQ multiplex PCR; TCRdb's table is partial and in-frame only. Here the sample spans some 200,000 clones, about 89% being singletons. Recovered status in Cohort 3 required two negative PCRs, clearance, or symptom resolution. The sample consisted of PBMCs or T cells enriched from blood (not recorded which). This sequence originates from a woman under 30 who had recovered from COVID-19. This chain connects TRBV5-1 to TRBJ2-7; D is perhaps TRBD2 (6 bases). As DNA, the CDR3 is TGCGCCAGCAGCTTCAGACTAGTGTGGCAGTACTTC. Its protein product is CASSFRLVWQYF.